What follows describes a single TCR beta chain. The antigen remains undetermined. The same CDR3 can be traced to other DNA sequences in this sample. This sample was taken from a study of cytomegalovirus exposure and HLA in healthy donors. Overall study findings and caveats: Across all donors, roughly uniform sequencing depth was an assumption of the presence/absence analyses. It was reported that the classifier diagnosed cytomegalovirus status with high specificity and sensitivity in both the original and validation cohorts. Previously analyzed data showed that most TCR beta V segments were productive at a frequency of about 87% or about 30%.

Trimming removed 5 bases from V and 0 bases from J, with 8 bases in between. The germline V gene has CDR1 MNHEY and CDR2 SMNVEV (reference sequence). This CDR3 is 14 amino acids long. PCR primers comprised 60 Vbeta and 13 Jbeta primers. This table comes from immunoSEQ multiplex PCR, and its TCRdb copy is limited to in-frame clones, with some not included. The table records fewer than 110,000 clones, approximately 79% of them present only once. The receptor was derived from a woman aged 40 to 55 in good health and CMV-seropositive. Sequencing was carried out using PBMCs. V usage is TRBV27 and J usage is TRBJ2-1; a weak D match, TRBD1 (5 bases). The CDR3: CASSQGSSYNEQFF. Here the CDR3 DNA reads TGTGCCAGCAGTCAGGGAAGCTCCTACAATGAGCAGTTCTTC.